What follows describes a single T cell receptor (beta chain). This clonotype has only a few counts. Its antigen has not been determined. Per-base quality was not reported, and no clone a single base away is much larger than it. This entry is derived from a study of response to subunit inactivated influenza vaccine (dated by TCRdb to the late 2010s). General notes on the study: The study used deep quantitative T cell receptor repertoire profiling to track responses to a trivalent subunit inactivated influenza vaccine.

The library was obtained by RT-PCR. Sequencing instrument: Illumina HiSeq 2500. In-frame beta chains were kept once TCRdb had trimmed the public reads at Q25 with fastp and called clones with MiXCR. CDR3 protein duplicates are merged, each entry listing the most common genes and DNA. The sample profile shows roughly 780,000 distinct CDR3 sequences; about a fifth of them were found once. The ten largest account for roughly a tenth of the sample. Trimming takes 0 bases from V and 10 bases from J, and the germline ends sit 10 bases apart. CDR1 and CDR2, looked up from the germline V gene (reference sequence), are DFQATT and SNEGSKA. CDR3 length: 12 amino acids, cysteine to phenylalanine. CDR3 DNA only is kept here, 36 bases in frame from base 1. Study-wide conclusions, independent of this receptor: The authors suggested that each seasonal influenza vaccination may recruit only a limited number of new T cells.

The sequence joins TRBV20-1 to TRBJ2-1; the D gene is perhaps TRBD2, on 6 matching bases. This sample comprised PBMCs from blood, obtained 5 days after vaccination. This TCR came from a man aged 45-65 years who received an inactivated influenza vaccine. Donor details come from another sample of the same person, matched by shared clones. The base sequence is TGCAGTGCTAGAGAAGGGACTGGGGAGCAGTTCTTC. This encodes CSAREGTGEQFF.